Listed here is a single TCR beta chain. It was with 60 Vbeta and 13 Jbeta primers that the PCR ran. The data were produced by immunoSEQ multiplex PCR, yet TCRdb's version contains in-frame clones alone and is incomplete. The repertoire holds about 160,000 clones, with 68% as singletons. The data are from a study of cytomegalovirus exposure and HLA in healthy donors. Sequenced sample: PBMCs. The clonotype comes from a middle-aged man in good health and CMV-seronegative.

CDR3 sequence (DNA): TGTGCCAGCAGGAGCGGGGGGGCCGGAGATACGCAGTATTTT. Protein product: CASRSGGAGDTQYF. The chain uses TRBV6-1 and TRBJ2-3; the match to TRBD2 covers 10 bases. The germline V gene encodes CDR1 MNHNS and CDR2 SASEGT. CDR3 size: 14 residues. V was pared by 6 bases and J by 5 bases, with 5 bases of the junction left unmatched.